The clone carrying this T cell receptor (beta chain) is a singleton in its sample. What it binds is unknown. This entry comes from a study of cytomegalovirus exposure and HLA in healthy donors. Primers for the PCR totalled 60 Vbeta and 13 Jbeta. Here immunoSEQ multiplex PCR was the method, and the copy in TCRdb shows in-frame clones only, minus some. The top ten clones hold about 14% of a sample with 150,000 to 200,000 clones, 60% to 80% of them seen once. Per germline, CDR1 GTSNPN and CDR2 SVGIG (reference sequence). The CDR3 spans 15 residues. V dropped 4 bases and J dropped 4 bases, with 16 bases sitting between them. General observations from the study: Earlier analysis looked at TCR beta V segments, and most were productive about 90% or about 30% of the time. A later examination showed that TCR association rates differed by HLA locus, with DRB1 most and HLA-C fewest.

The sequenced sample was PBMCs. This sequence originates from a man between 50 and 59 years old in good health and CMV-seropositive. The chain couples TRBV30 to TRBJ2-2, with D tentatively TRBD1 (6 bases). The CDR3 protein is CAWKGVQESTGELFF. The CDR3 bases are TGTGCCTGGAAGGGGGTTCAGGAAAGCACCGGGGAGCTGTTTTTT.